The clone carrying this TCR beta chain was seen at least ten times. The germline gives CDR1 SQVTM, CDR2 ANQGSEA. CDR3 length: 15 amino acids. Losses at the gene ends were 6 bases for V and 4 bases for J; bases not matched to a gene: 10. The data derive from a study of neurological immune-mediated disorders. One entry per CDR3 protein results from TCRdb running MiXCR on the 5' RACE reads. The sample holds tens of thousands of distinct CDR3 sequences, under 15% seen once. Time point meaning: technical triplicate 1. The source is a female donor with HTLV-1-associated myelopathy (HAM/TSP). This chain connects TRBV29-1 to TRBJ2-3; TRBD2 aligns across 10 bases. Material for sequencing was CD4+ T cells from blood. CDR3 in DNA: TGCAGCGTACGCAGCGGGGGGGCCGGTGCAGATACGCAGTATTTT. It yields the protein CSVRSGGAGADTQYF.